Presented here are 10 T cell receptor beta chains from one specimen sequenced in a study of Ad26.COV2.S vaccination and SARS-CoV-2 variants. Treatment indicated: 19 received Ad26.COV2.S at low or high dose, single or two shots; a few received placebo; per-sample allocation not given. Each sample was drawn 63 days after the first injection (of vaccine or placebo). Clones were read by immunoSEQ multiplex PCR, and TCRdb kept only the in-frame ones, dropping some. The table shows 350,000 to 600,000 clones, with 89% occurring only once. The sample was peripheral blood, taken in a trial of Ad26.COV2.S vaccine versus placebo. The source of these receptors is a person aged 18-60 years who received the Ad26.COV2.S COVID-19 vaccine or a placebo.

The DNA of the CDR3 is TGCGCCAGCAGCTTGTGGCCATCCCAAGAGACCCAGTACTTC. Its protein product is CASSLWPSQETQYF. The gene calls are TRBV5-1 and TRBJ2-5; D unresolved. Germline V gives CDR1 SGHRS, CDR2 YFSETQ. Deletions cut 1 base from V and 1 base from J, with 8 bases between. The CDR3 is 14 amino acids.

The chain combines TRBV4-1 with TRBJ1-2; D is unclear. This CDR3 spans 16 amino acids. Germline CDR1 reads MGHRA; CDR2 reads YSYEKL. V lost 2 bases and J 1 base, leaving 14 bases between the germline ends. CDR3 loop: CASSQLPGEFNYGYTF. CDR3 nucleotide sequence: TGCGCCAGCAGCCAACTCCCCGGAGAATTTAACTATGGCTACACCTTC.

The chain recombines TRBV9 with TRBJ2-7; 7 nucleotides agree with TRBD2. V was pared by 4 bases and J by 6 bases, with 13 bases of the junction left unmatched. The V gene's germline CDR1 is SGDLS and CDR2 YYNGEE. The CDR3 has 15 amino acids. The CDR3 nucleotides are TGTGCCAGCAGCATGGGGGGGAGAGGAGAAGGCGAGCAGTACTTC. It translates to CASSMGGRGEGEQYF.

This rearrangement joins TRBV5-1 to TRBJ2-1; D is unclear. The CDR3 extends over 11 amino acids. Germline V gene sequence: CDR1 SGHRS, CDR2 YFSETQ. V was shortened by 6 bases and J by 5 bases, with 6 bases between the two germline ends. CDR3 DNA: TGCGCCAGCACCGAAAACAATGAGCAGTTCTTC. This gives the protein CASTENNEQFF. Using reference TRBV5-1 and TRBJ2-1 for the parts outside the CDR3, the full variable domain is KAGVTQTPRYLIKTRGQQVTLSCSPISGHRSVSWYQQTPGQGLQFLFEYFSETQRNKGNFPGRFSGRQFSNSRSEMNVSTLELGDSALYLCASTENNEQFFGPGTRLTVL.

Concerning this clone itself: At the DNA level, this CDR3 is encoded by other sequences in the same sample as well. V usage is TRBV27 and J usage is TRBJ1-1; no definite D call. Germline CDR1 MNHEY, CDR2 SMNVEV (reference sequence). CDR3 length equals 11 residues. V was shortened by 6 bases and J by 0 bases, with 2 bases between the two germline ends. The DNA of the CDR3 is TGTGCCAGCAGATTGAACACTGAAGCTTTCTTT. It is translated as CASRLNTEAFF.

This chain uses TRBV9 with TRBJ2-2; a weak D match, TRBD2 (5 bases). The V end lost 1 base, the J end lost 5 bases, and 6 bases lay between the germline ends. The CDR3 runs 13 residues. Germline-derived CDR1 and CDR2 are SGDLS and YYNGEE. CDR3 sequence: CASSVTGTGELFF. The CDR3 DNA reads TGTGCCAGCAGCGTAACGGGAACCGGGGAGCTGTTTTTT.

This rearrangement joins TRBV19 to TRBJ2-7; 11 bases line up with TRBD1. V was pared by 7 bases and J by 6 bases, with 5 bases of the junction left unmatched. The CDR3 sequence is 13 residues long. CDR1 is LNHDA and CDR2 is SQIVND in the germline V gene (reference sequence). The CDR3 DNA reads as TGTGCCAGTAATCGTGGGACAGGGGGCGAGCAGTACTTC. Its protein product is CASNRGTGGEQYF.

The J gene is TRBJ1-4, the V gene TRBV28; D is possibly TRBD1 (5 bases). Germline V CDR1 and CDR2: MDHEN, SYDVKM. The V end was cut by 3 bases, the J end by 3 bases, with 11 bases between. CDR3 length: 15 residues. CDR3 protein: CASSLGGEANEKLFF. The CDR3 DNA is TGTGCCAGCAGTTTGGGGGGGGAGGCTAATGAAAAACTGTTTTTT.

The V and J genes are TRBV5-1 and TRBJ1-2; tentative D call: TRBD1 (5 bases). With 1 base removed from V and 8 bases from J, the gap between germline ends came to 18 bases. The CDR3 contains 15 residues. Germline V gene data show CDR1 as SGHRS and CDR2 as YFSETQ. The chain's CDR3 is CASSLFRGAALGYTF. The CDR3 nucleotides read TGCGCCAGCAGCTTGTTTAGGGGCGCAGCGTTGGGCTACACCTTC.

The CDR3 reads CASSLAAYGEQFF. CDR3 nucleotide sequence: TGCGCCAGCAGCTTGGCCGCGTATGGGGAGCAGTTCTTC. V and J are TRBV5-1 and TRBJ2-1; no definite D call. This CDR3 is 13 amino acids long. V was pared by 0 bases and J by 10 bases, with 11 bases between. Germline V gene data show CDR1 as SGHRS and CDR2 as YFSETQ.